These 20 T cell receptor beta chains were sequenced from one sample in a study of PD-L1 blockade in urothelial cancer (dated by TCRdb to about 2017). Library preparation was by the immunoSEQ multiplex PCR assay. Drawn from immuneACCESS, this table holds only the in-frame rearrangements with V and J called that TCRdb kept. Clones are partly lost; checked studies trace under half to an unresolved V gene and leave the rest unexplained. The sample records about 45,000 clones, 70% to 90% of which are singletons. The ten largest clones take up 3.9% of the sample. Here the sequenced sample was PBMCs, taken around atezolizumab (anti-PD-L1) treatment. The receptors were sampled from a man at least 80 years old with urothelial cancer.

The chain couples TRBV19 to TRBJ2-6; D uncertain. CDR1 LNHDA and CDR2 SQIVND come from the germline V gene (reference sequence). The CDR3 has 15 amino acids. The germline V and J ends were trimmed by 3 bases and 0 bases, with 6 bases remaining between them. The CDR3 sequence is CASSIPSSGANVLTF. In DNA, the CDR3 is TGTGCCAGTAGTATCCCCAGCTCTGGGGCCAACGTCCTGACTTTC.

The sample holds one count of this clone. J is TRBJ2-7 and V is TRBV28; 11 bases line up with TRBD2. The CDR3 loop spans 15 amino acids. V was pared by 5 bases and J by 3 bases, with 6 bases of the junction left unmatched. Germline V gives CDR1 MDHEN, CDR2 SYDVKM. The CDR3 sequence: CASSPTGLAVYEQYF. The CDR3 DNA follows: TGTGCCAGCAGTCCCACGGGACTAGCGGTCTACGAGCAGTACTTC.

V usage is TRBV7-8 and J usage is TRBJ2-7; unclear D gene. In germline, CDR1 is SGHVS, CDR2 FQNEAQ. This CDR3 region has 15 residues. V lost 4 bases and J 1 base, leaving 14 bases between the germline ends. CDR3 nucleotide sequence: TGTGCCAGCAGCTCCCTCCTCGGGTCTTCCTACGAGCAGTACTTC. It encodes CASSSLLGSSYEQYF.

The chain joins TRBV7-9 to TRBJ1-4; D remains ambiguous. This CDR3 has 15 residues. Trimming shortened V by 2 bases and J by 0 bases, and 7 bases separated the two germline ends. From germline, CDR1 is SEHNR and CDR2 FQNEAQ (reference sequence). CDR3 in DNA: TGTGCCAGCAGCTTAATCGGGACAACTAATGAAAAACTGTTTTTT. Protein sequence: CASSLIGTTNEKLFF.

V usage is TRBV28 and J usage is TRBJ2-5; 10 bases match TRBD1. This CDR3 has 15 residues. Germline trimming cut 9 bases from V and 3 bases from J; bases unmatched to any gene: 10. CDR1 is MDHEN and CDR2 is SYDVKM in the germline V gene. CDR3 DNA sequence: TGTGCCAGTGCCAGCCCCGGGACAGGGGAAGAGACCCAGTACTTC. It codes for CASASPGTGEETQYF.

This clone was counted a single time. The V gene is TRBV7-8, the J gene TRBJ1-4; TRBD1 matches 7 bases. J lost 5 bases, V lost 6 bases, and 12 bases had no gene match. This CDR3 spans 16 amino acids. Per the germline V gene, CDR1 is SGHVS and CDR2 is FQNEAQ. The CDR3 is CASSTNRGQKNEKLFF. CDR3 bases: TGTGCCAGCAGTACAAATCGGGGACAGAAAAATGAAAAACTGTTTTTT.

The V gene is TRBV7-2, the J gene TRBJ2-1; 7 bases agree with TRBD2. CDR1 SGHTA and CDR2 FQGNSA come from the germline V gene. This CDR3 is built from 13 residues. V lost 5 bases to trimming and J lost 10 bases; unmatched junction nucleotides: 8. CDR3: CASSPRLAHEQFF. The CDR3 DNA sequence: TGTGCCAGCAGCCCCCGACTAGCTCACGAGCAGTTCTTC.

This chain joins TRBV13 and TRBJ2-4, with 8 bases lining up with TRBD2. CDR1 and CDR2 (germline): PRHDT, FYEKMQ (reference sequence). The CDR3 length is 14 residues. V gave up 6 bases and J gave up 6 bases; unmatched junction bases: 7. The CDR3 DNA reads as TGTGCCAGCAGGAGAGCGGGAGATCGAAACATTCAGTACTTC. Encoded protein: CASRRAGDRNIQYF.

The V and J genes are TRBV5-1 and TRBJ2-7; 7 bases fit TRBD2. V lost 5 bases to trimming and J lost 5 bases; unmatched junction nucleotides: 4. The CDR3 spans 12 residues. CDR1 and CDR2 from the germline V gene are SGHRS and YFSETQ. Here the CDR3 DNA reads TGCGCCAGCAGGCCGACTAGCAACGAGCAGTACTTC. This translates into CASRPTSNEQYF.

The chain recombines TRBV19 with TRBJ2-2; possibly TRBD1 for D (6 bases). This CDR3 is 17 amino acids long. From germline, CDR1 is LNHDA and CDR2 SQIVND (reference sequence). Trimming removed 10 bases at V and 3 bases at J, with 24 bases between. Here the CDR3 reads CAKSPRDGPGDTGELFF. The CDR3 bases are TGTGCCAAATCCCCCCGGGATGGGCCAGGGGACACCGGGGAGCTGTTTTTT. Together with reference TRBV19 and TRBJ2-2, the CDR3 gives the full variable domain: DGGITQSPKYLFRKEGQNVTLSCEQNLNHDAMYWYRQDPGQGLRLIYYSQIVNDFQKGDIAEGYSVSREKKESFPLTVTSAQKNPTAFYLCAKSPRDGPGDTGELFFGEGSRLTVL.

This chain connects TRBV30 to TRBJ2-1; 12 bases map to TRBD2. J was trimmed by 5 bases and V by 0 bases; bases with no gene match: 14. This CDR3 has 19 amino acids. CDR1 and CDR2 (germline): GTSNPN, SVGIG (reference sequence). The CDR3 here is CAWSVSPLAGGPGDNEQFF. Written as DNA, the CDR3 is TGTGCCTGGAGTGTAAGTCCCCTAGCGGGAGGGCCGGGAGACAATGAGCAGTTCTTC.

The CDR3: CASSFEGSGRATTYEQYF. The CDR3 coding sequence is TGTGCCAGCAGTTTTGAAGGTAGCGGGAGGGCCACGACCTACGAGCAGTACTTC. The chain has TRBV28 and TRBJ2-7; 11 nucleotides align to TRBD2. CDR3 length equals 18 residues. Trimming cost V 3 bases and J 2 bases; bases outside gene matches: 12. Germline-derived CDR1 and CDR2 are MDHEN and SYDVKM.

The chain is built from TRBV6-5 and TRBJ1-3; D ambiguous. The germline V and J ends were trimmed by 4 bases and 0 bases, with 7 bases remaining between them. CDR1 is MNHEY, CDR2 SVGAGI, per germline. This CDR3 has 14 residues. CDR3 amino acids: CASSSGSSGNTIYF. For the CDR3, the DNA is TGTGCCAGCAGTTCGGGAAGCTCTGGAAACACCATATATTTT.

The J gene is TRBJ2-7, the V gene TRBV18; possibly TRBD2 for D (6 bases). Deletions cut 2 bases from V and 2 bases from J, with 7 bases between. The CDR3 has 13 residues. CDR1 and CDR2 from the germline V gene are KGHSH and LQKENI. The CDR3 sequence is CASSPAGTYEQYF. The CDR3, as DNA: TGTGCCAGCTCACCAGCGGGGACCTACGAGCAGTACTTC.

The chain couples TRBV5-1 to TRBJ2-7, with a weak D call TRBD2 (6 bases). The V end was cut by 3 bases, the J end by 1 base, with 8 bases between. The length of the CDR3 is 13 residues. In germline, CDR1 is SGHRS, CDR2 YFSETQ. The chain's CDR3 is CASSSDYSYEQYF. For the CDR3, the DNA is TGCGCCAGCAGCTCGGACTATTCCTACGAGCAGTACTTC.

J is TRBJ2-5 and V is TRBV30, with 8 bases matching TRBD2. Germline values: CDR1 GTSNPN, CDR2 SVGIG (reference sequence). This CDR3 has 14 residues. The trim removed 5 bases at V and 4 bases at J, leaving 9 bases unmatched. The CDR3 region is CAWVGGAPRETQYF. CDR3 DNA: TGTGCCTGGGTCGGGGGGGCGCCCCGAGAGACCCAGTACTTC.

This sequence joins TRBV6-1 and TRBJ1-4; no clear D gene. Trimming removed 0 bases from V and 0 bases from J, with 11 bases in between. The germline gives CDR1 MNHNS, CDR2 SASEGT. The CDR3 is made up of 17 amino acids. The DNA of the CDR3 is TGTGCCAGCAGTGAAGCGGGGAGGTCTACAACTAATGAAAAACTGTTTTTT. It translates to CASSEAGRSTTNEKLFF.

The chain recombines TRBV4-1 with TRBJ2-5; 8 bases line up with TRBD2. The V segment lost 4 bases and the J segment 5 bases; nucleotides outside the gene matches: 12. CDR3 length: 16 amino acids. Germline CDR1 MGHRA, CDR2 YSYEKL. The CDR3 DNA reads as TGCGCCAGCAGCCTTCAACCCCCGGGGGGGGCGGAGACCCAGTACTTC. Translating it yields CASSLQPPGGAETQYF.

In nucleotides, the CDR3 is TGTGCCAGCAACCGGGCGGGGGGGGGCTATGGCTACACCTTC. This encodes CASNRAGGGYGYTF. The genes are TRBV25-1 and TRBJ1-2; D is perhaps TRBD1 (5 bases). Germline assignment: CDR1 MGHDK and CDR2 SYGVNS. The CDR3 runs to 14 residues. The V gene lost 7 bases and the J gene lost 4 bases, with 16 bases spanning the gap.

The V and J genes are TRBV27 and TRBJ1-2, with TRBD1 matching 12 bases. Germline V gene sequence: CDR1 MNHEY, CDR2 SMNVEV (reference sequence). The length of the CDR3 is 14 residues. V gave up 1 base and J gave up 8 bases; unmatched junction bases: 2. CDR3: CASSLYGTGGGYTF. DNA for the CDR3: TGTGCCAGCAGTTTATACGGGACAGGGGGCGGCTACACCTTC.